One and the same sample provided the 13 T cell receptor beta chains below, sequenced in a study of low-dose radiotherapy and immunotherapy resistance in tumors. As for time point: before trial treatment. Alpha and beta chains were covered, as first-strand cDNA relied on TRAV- and TRBV-specific primers. TCRs were put through 20 to 25 PCR cycles of amplification with Phusion. A constant-region primer and the V-primer adapter served as the primer pair. One entry per CDR3 protein results from TCRdb running MiXCR on the reads. In the table there are fewer than 90,000 distinct CDR3 sequences, approximately 20% of which are singletons. The sample consisted of PBMCs, taken before treatment. The origin of the receptors is a male donor with prostate cancer.

V usage is TRBV5-1 and J usage is TRBJ1-6; D is unresolved. Looked up from germline, CDR1 is SGHRS and CDR2 is YFSETQ. The CDR3 is made up of 14 amino acids. V was shortened by 5 bases and J by 9 bases, with 15 bases between the two germline ends. This CDR3 is CASRVGEMSSPLHF. In DNA, the CDR3 is TGCGCCAGCAGAGTCGGGGAAATGAGTTCACCCCTCCACTTT.

This clonotype was recorded many times. The rearrangement links TRBV4-3 to TRBJ2-2, with TRBD2 matching over 10 bases. The CDR3 runs 19 residues. CDR1 LGHNA and CDR2 YSLEER come from the germline V gene. With 4 bases clipped from V and 5 bases from J, the junction kept 16 bases outside the gene matches. CDR3 DNA: TGCGCCAGCAGCCCTCCTCGATCTAGCGGGGGCCCCGGGACCGGGGAGCTGTTTTTT. Translating it yields CASSPPRSSGGPGTGELFF.

This clonotype was seen many times. The chain combines TRBV7-8 with TRBJ1-2; D unresolved. Germline CDR1 reads SGHVS; CDR2 reads FQNEAQ. Trimming stripped 1 base from V and 3 bases from J, with 15 bases between. The CDR3 consists of 16 residues. CDR3 residues: CASSLGRPGSHYGYTF. CDR3 DNA sequence: TGTGCCAGCAGCTTAGGGCGGCCCGGTTCTCACTATGGCTACACCTTC. Based on the CDR3 plus reference TRBV7-8 and TRBJ1-2, the full variable domain is GAGVSQSPRYKVAKRGQDVALRCDPISGHVSLFWYQQALGQGPEFLTYFQNEAQLDKSGLPSDRFFAERPEGSVSTLKIQRTQQEDSAVYLCASSLGRPGSHYGYTFGSGTRLTVV.

This clonotype was recorded at least ten times. The CDR3 region is CASSADRGTNYGYTF. The CDR3 DNA is TGTGCCAGCAGTGCCGACAGAGGGACTAACTATGGCTACACCTTC. V usage is TRBV12-3 or TRBV12-4 and J usage is TRBJ1-2; TRBD1 is a possible D gene (5 bases). The CDR3 length is 15 residues. Trimming removed 5 bases from V and 0 bases from J, with 13 bases in between.

This clonotype has ten or more counts. The chain recombines TRBV20-1 with TRBJ2-7, with D perhaps TRBD2 (5 bases). Trimming stripped 1 base from V and 4 bases from J, with 14 bases between. The CDR3 extends over 14 amino acids. Germline CDR1 reads DFQATT; CDR2 reads SNEGSKA (reference sequence). The CDR3: CSARGAGILYEQYF. In DNA form, the CDR3 reads TGCAGTGCTAGAGGGGCGGGTATCTTATACGAGCAGTACTTC.

The genes are TRBV10-3 and TRBJ1-5; a weak D match, TRBD1 (6 bases). V was clipped by 3 bases and J by 6 bases, with 9 bases between them. This CDR3 has 13 amino acids. Germline V gene data show CDR1 as ENHRY and CDR2 as SYGVKD. The CDR3 DNA follows: TGTGCCATCAGTGACAGGGGCAGTCAGCCCCAGCATTTT. Translation gives CAISDRGSQPQHF.

This clonotype showed up just a few times. The chain carries TRBV7-9 and TRBJ1-1; possibly TRBD1 for D (6 bases). V was cut by 5 bases and J by 4 bases, with 23 bases left in between. Germline V CDR1 and CDR2: SEHNR, FQNEAQ (reference sequence). This CDR3 has 17 amino acids. The CDR3 DNA reads TGTGCCAGCAGCCTCGGCGGGGGGGCGGCATTTGGCACTGAAGCTTTCTTT. As protein: CASSLGGGAAFGTEAFF.

Points on this clonotype: A single base is all that separates this from a far larger clone, so a read error is likely. This rearrangement joins TRBV5-3 to TRBJ2-7, with 10 bases fitting TRBD1. The tail of the sequence fits TRBJ2-1 better, so the J call may be wrong. TRBV5-3 is known as an ORF, though its function is uncertain. CDR3 length: 15 residues. CDR3: CASSAGQGFRNEQFF. The DNA for the CDR3 is TGTGCCAGCAGCGCGGGACAGGGGTTTCGCAATGAGCAGTTCTTC.

In this sample, this clonotype turned up many times. This chain connects TRBV20-1 to TRBJ2-3; no firm D call. Germline V gene data show CDR1 as DFQATT and CDR2 as SNEGSKA (reference sequence). The length of the CDR3 is 12 residues. V was cut by 3 bases and J by 0 bases, with 4 bases left in between. In nucleotides, the CDR3 is TGCAGTGCTAGCCCTAGCACAGATACGCAGTATTTT. Its translation: CSASPSTDTQYF.

There are many counts of this clonotype. An end of the junction does not agree with germline; a read error may underlie this. The chain employs TRBV19 and TRBJ1-2; D unresolved. The germline gives CDR1 LNHDA, CDR2 SQIVND (reference sequence). The CDR3 consists of 15 residues. The CDR3 is CASRIPKGNNYGYTF. The CDR3 DNA is TGTGCCAGTCGTATCCCAAAGGGAAACAACTATGGCTACACCTTC. Looking up the rest from reference TRBV19 and TRBJ1-2 gives the full variable domain: DGGITQSPKYLFRKEGQNVTLSCEQNLNHDAMYWYRQDPGQGLRLIYYSQIVNDFQKGDIAEGYSVSREKKESFPLTVTSAQKNPTAFYLCASRIPKGNNYGYTFGSGTRLTVV.

A remark on this clonotype: A much larger clone differs by one base, so this may be a read error. This rearrangement joins TRBV19 to TRBJ2-1, with D uncertain. Germline V gene sequence: CDR1 LNHDA, CDR2 SQIVND (reference sequence). CDR3 length equals 11 residues. The V and J ends lost 8 bases and 7 bases respectively, with 9 bases between them. The CDR3 sequence: CASLQVNEQFF. In DNA, the CDR3 is TGTGCCAGTCTACAAGTTAATGAGCAGTTCTTC.

This clonotype was counted many times. The chain has TRBV29-1 and TRBJ1-3; D not certain. The CDR3 sequence is 13 residues long. V was cut by 7 bases and J by 1 base, with 11 bases left in between. Germline loops: CDR1 SQVTM, CDR2 ANQGSEA. CDR3 in DNA: TGCAGCGGGTTACAAGGATCTGGAAACACCATATATTTT. Amino acids: CSGLQGSGNTIYF.

This clonotype came up many times. The V gene is TRBV3-1, the J gene TRBJ2-5, with 13 bases fitting TRBD2. Germline V gene data show CDR1 as LGHDT and CDR2 as YNNKEL (reference sequence). The CDR3 totals 14 residues. J lost 9 bases, V lost 4 bases, and 5 bases had no gene match. In DNA, the CDR3 is TGTGCCAGCAGCCCGGGACTAGCGGGACTGGCCCAGTACTTC. Its translation: CASSPGLAGLAQYF.